A selection of T cell receptor beta chains follows, all from one sample in a study of technical replicates of blood from a handful of donors. TCRdb keeps only in-frame clones here, not all; method: immunoSEQ multiplex PCR. The data contain 75,000 to 100,000 clones, 95% of them singletons. Specimen: T cells isolated from PBMCs. The origin of the receptors is a human donor in good health. Each CDR3 is given with its conserved first and last residue. The D gene is left open where the match is weak. Clone size is stated in some rows and not others, as once, few, many or a class when expanded.

J gene,V gene,D gene,clone size,CDR3 protein,CDR3 DNA
TRBJ1-5,TRBV5-5,-,-,CASSFARVGFGNQPQHF,TGTGCCAGCAGCTTTGCCAGGGTCGGGTTCGGCAATCAGCCCCAGCATTTT
TRBJ2-1,TRBV19,TRBD2,-,CASSILSGKRNEQFF,TGTGCCAGTAGTATTCTTAGCGGGAAGCGAAATGAGCAGTTCTTC
TRBJ1-5,TRBV28,-,once,CASVLRGIWPQHF,TGTGCCAGCGTTCTTAGGGGCATTTGGCCCCAGCATTTT
TRBJ2-5,TRBV5-5,TRBD1,-,CASSRTRTGQETQYF,TGTGCCAGCAGCCGGACTCGGACAGGGCAAGAGACCCAGTACTTC
TRBJ1-2,TRBV5-1,TRBD1,-,CASSASTGGIYGYTF,TGCGCCAGCAGCGCCAGCACAGGGGGGATCTATGGCTACACCTTC
TRBJ2-3,TRBV13,TRBD2,-,CASSLGQGREGRDTQYF,TGTGCCAGCAGCTTAGGCCAGGGGCGGGAGGGCCGAGATACGCAGTATTTT
TRBJ2-2,TRBV2,-,-,CASSSLRPGELFF,TGTGCCAGCAGTTCCCTCAGGCCCGGGGAGCTGTTTTTT
TRBJ1-5,TRBV5-8,-,-,CASSLWGGNQPQHF,TGTGCCAGCAGCTTGTGGGGGGGCAATCAGCCCCAGCATTTT
TRBJ1-5,TRBV19,-,-,CASSIDSWRTQPQHF,TGTGCCAGTAGTATAGACAGCTGGAGGACTCAGCCCCAGCATTTT
TRBJ2-1,TRBV5-1,TRBD2,-,CASSLDIAGGYNEQFF,TGCGCCAGCAGCTTGGATATAGCGGGAGGATACAATGAGCAGTTCTTC
TRBJ1-1,TRBV28,-,-,CASRGLGFMNTEAFF,TGTGCCAGCCGAGGACTTGGGTTTATGAACACTGAAGCTTTCTTT
TRBJ1-5,TRBV6-1,TRBD1,-,CASSEVGRGSQPQHF,TGTGCCAGCAGTGAAGTAGGCAGGGGGAGTCAGCCCCAGCATTTT
TRBJ2-3,TRBV29-1,-,-,CSVQGQSSDTQYF,TGCAGCGTCCAGGGGCAATCGTCGGATACGCAGTATTTT
TRBJ1-4,TRBV2,-,once,CASSERLNEKLFF,TGTGCCAGCAGTGAAAGACTTAATGAAAAACTGTTTTTT
TRBJ1-2,TRBV27,TRBD1,once,CASSESPGGAGYGYTF,TGTGCCAGCAGTGAATCCCCAGGGGGCGCGGGCTATGGCTACACCTTC
TRBJ1-2,TRBV5-1,TRBD1,-,CASSLGGQPTTLYTF,TGCGCTAGCAGCTTGGGGGGACAGCCAACCACCCTCTACACCTTC
TRBJ2-2,TRBV2,TRBD2,-,CASSDASSPGGTGELFF,TGTGCCAGCAGCGATGCGAGCTCACCGGGAGGTACCGGGGAGCTGTTTTTT
TRBJ2-6,TRBV7-6,-,-,CASSLEAQGSGANVLTF,TGTGCCAGCAGCCTCGAGGCGCAGGGATCTGGGGCCAACGTCCTGACTTTC
TRBJ2-3,TRBV4-2,TRBD2,-,CASSQYSGRDRSTDTQYF,TGTGCCAGCAGCCAATATAGCGGGAGAGATCGTAGCACAGATACGCAGTATTTT
TRBJ1-2,TRBV5-1,TRBD1,once,CASSQQGDNYGYTF,TGCGCCAGCAGCCAACAGGGGGATAACTATGGCTACACCTTC
TRBJ2-3,TRBV4-2,TRBD1,-,CASSQDRTGFTDTQYF,TGTGCCAGCAGCCAGGACCGGACAGGGTTCACAGATACGCAGTATTTT
TRBJ1-4,TRBV6-5,-,-,CASSYSRGGELFF,TGTGCCAGCAGTTACTCGAGGGGGGGAGAACTGTTTTTT
TRBJ2-7,TRBV28,-,-,CASSWTYEQYF,TGTGCCAGCAGTTGGACATACGAGCAGTACTTC
TRBJ2-7,TRBV7-2,TRBD1,-,CASSNGDRGYEQYF,TGTGCCAGCAGCAACGGTGACAGGGGCTACGAGCAGTACTTC
TRBJ2-7,TRBV29-1,TRBD2,-,CSVSNSGRAAEQYF,TGCAGCGTTTCGAATAGCGGGAGGGCTGCCGAGCAGTACTTC
TRBJ2-2,TRBV5-1,TRBD2,-,CASSLGLAGGSAGELFF,TGCGCCAGCAGCTTAGGACTAGCGGGAGGTTCGGCCGGGGAGCTGTTTTTT
TRBJ2-7,TRBV2,TRBD2,once,CASSESGRGGQYF,TGTGCCAGCAGTGAATCGGGGCGGGGGGGGCAGTACTTC
TRBJ2-4,TRBV9,TRBD1,-,CASSLGQGNIQYF,TGTGCCAGCAGCCTGGGACAGGGCAACATTCAGTACTTC
TRBJ1-5,TRBV5-1,TRBD1,-,CASSLLQGDQPQHF,TGCGCCAGCAGCTTGCTACAGGGGGATCAGCCCCAGCATTTT
TRBJ1-4,TRBV5-1,TRBD1,once,CASSFYPPNRGQSEKLFF,TGCGCCAGCAGCTTCTACCCCCCTAACAGGGGTCAAAGTGAAAAACTGTTTTTT
TRBJ2-3,TRBV29-1,-,once,CSAAGGEVTDTQYF,TGCAGCGCCGCGGGCGGAGAGGTCACAGATACGCAGTATTTT
TRBJ1-6,TRBV4-1,-,-,CASSHYTDLISDSPLHF,TGCGCCAGCAGCCACTACACAGATCTTATCTCGGATTCACCCCTCCACTTT
TRBJ2-5,TRBV7-9,-,-,CASSLEPVETQYF,TGTGCCAGCAGCTTAGAGCCGGTGGAGACCCAGTACTTC
TRBJ2-7,TRBV10-1,TRBD2,-,CASSEGLAGGPYEQYF,TGCGCCAGCAGTGAGGGACTAGCGGGAGGGCCCTACGAGCAGTACTTC
TRBJ2-1,TRBV9,-,once,CASSAQLFELNEQFF,TGTGCCAGCAGCGCTCAATTATTCGAGCTTAATGAGCAGTTCTTC
TRBJ1-6,TRBV5-5,TRBD1,-,CASSLVISGGNSPLHF,TGTGCCAGCAGCTTGGTCATATCAGGGGGCAATTCACCCCTCCACTTT
TRBJ2-5,TRBV9,-,-,CASSVGNRGAQETQYF,TGTGCCAGCAGCGTAGGAAATCGGGGGGCGCAAGAGACCCAGTACTTC
TRBJ1-1,TRBV19,-,once,CASSHHPMDPGGRFTEAFF,TGTGCCAGTAGCCACCATCCTATGGATCCGGGGGGCAGGTTCACTGAAGCTTTCTTT
TRBJ2-5,TRBV5-6,TRBD2,-,CASSRRAGEETQYF,TGTGCCAGCAGCCGCAGGGCGGGAGAGGAGACCCAGTACTTC
TRBJ2-7,TRBV11-2,-,-,CASSPTGSEQYF,TGTGCCAGCAGCCCGACAGGAAGCGAGCAGTACTTC
TRBJ2-7,TRBV6-5,TRBD1,once,CAVSSTGVHEQYF,TGTGCCGTCTCTTCGACAGGGGTCCACGAGCAGTACTTC
TRBJ2-3,TRBV27,-,once,CASRTGDTQYF,TGTGCCAGTCGAACAGGGGATACGCAGTATTTT
TRBJ2-7,TRBV2,-,-,CASSEGQASYEQYF,TGTGCCAGCAGTGAAGGGCAGGCGTCCTACGAGCAGTACTTC
TRBJ1-2,TRBV19,-,-,CASSPDRANYGYTF,TGTGCCAGTAGCCCGGACAGAGCTAACTATGGCTACACCTTC
TRBJ1-5,TRBV29-1,TRBD1,-,CSVSTGDSNQPQHF,TGCAGCGTTAGTACAGGGGATAGCAATCAGCCCCAGCATTTT
TRBJ1-6,TRBV9,-,-,CASSVAGSSYNSPLHF,TGTGCCAGCAGCGTAGCTGGGAGCTCCTATAATTCACCCCTCCACTTT
TRBJ1-1,TRBV6-5,-,-,CASSYSTLGNTEAFF,TGTGCCAGCAGTTACTCGACACTCGGTAACACTGAAGCTTTCTTT
TRBJ1-6,TRBV7-9,TRBD1,-,CASSARDRGRVAPLHF,TGTGCCAGCAGCGCGCGAGACAGGGGAAGGGTTGCACCCCTCCACTTT
TRBJ2-3,TRBV19,-,-,CASSKGNRADTQYF,TGTGCCAGTAGTAAGGGGAACCGAGCAGATACGCAGTATTTT
TRBJ1-6,TRBV2,-,-,CASPGAGANNSPLHF,TGTGCCAGCCCTGGGGCAGGAGCAAATAATTCACCCCTCCACTTT
TRBJ2-7,TRBV4-1,TRBD2,-,CASSQDPLRGATYEQYF,TGCGCCAGCAGCCAAGATCCTTTGCGGGGGGCAACCTACGAGCAGTACTTC
TRBJ1-3,TRBV4-1,-,-,CASSQGLRGGAGGNTIYF,TGCGCCAGCAGCCAAGGACTTCGGGGGGGGGCGGGAGGAAACACCATATATTTT
TRBJ2-1,TRBV9,TRBD2,-,CASSPTSGKNNEQFF,TGTGCCAGCAGCCCGACTAGCGGGAAGAACAATGAGCAGTTCTTC
TRBJ1-3,TRBV15,-,-,CATSTGLSGNTIYF,TGTGCCACCAGCACAGGTCTCTCTGGAAACACCATATATTTT
TRBJ2-1,TRBV29-1,TRBD1,-,CRGGTGGYNEQFF,TGCAGGGGGGGGACAGGGGGTTACAATGAGCAGTTCTTC
TRBJ2-5,TRBV6-5,TRBD1,-,CASSPPGQFQETQYF,TGTGCCAGCAGCCCCCCGGGACAGTTCCAAGAGACCCAGTACTTC
TRBJ2-2,TRBV6-6,-,once,CASSSTGFTGELFF,TGTGCCAGCAGCAGTACGGGGTTCACCGGGGAGCTGTTTTTT
TRBJ1-5,TRBV27,TRBD1,-,CASSSGGPQPQHF,TGTGCCAGCAGTTCAGGGGGCCCCCAGCCCCAGCATTTT